A single sample is the source of the 17 T cell receptor beta chains below, sequenced in a study of T cells in Graves' hyperthyroidism and ophthalmopathy. RNA transcripts yielded amplified TCR beta CDR3 regions. With the HTBI primer set, the TCR CDR3 went through a first round of RT-PCR. TCRdb reprocessed the multiplex PCR reads with MiXCR, giving one entry per CDR3 protein. Among about 290,000 distinct CDR3 sequences listed, approximately 19% were seen once. The sequencing input was blood. These receptors all come from a man in his forties or fifties with Graves' ophthalmopathy.

The rearrangement links TRBV3-1 to TRBJ2-1, with TRBD1 identical over 8 bases. This CDR3 region has 15 residues. V gave up 4 bases and J gave up 5 bases; unmatched junction bases: 7. Germline values: CDR1 LGHDT, CDR2 YNNKEL (reference sequence). CDR3 in DNA: TGTGCCAGCAGCCCGAGGACAGGGCGGGACAATGAGCAGTTCTTC. This encodes CASSPRTGRDNEQFF.

There are many counts of this clonotype. The chain recombines TRBV18 with TRBJ1-1; 12 nucleotides line up with TRBD1. Per germline, CDR1 KGHSH and CDR2 LQKENI. This CDR3 is built from 16 residues. V was clipped by 3 bases and J by 11 bases; unmatched bases: 13. CDR3 residues: CASSPVEGQGAFRAFF. The DNA for the CDR3 is TGTGCCAGCTCACCCGTCGAGGGACAGGGGGCGTTTAGGGCTTTCTTT.

This clonotype was seen many times. The V gene is TRBV7-3, the J gene TRBJ2-1; D is unresolved. This CDR3 region has 13 residues. V shed 5 bases and J shed 8 bases, with 13 bases lying between them. Germline CDR1 and CDR2: SGHTA and FQGTGA. This CDR3 is CASSQGGVDEQFF. Written as DNA, the CDR3 is TGTGCCAGCAGCCAAGGTGGGGTGGATGAGCAGTTCTTC.

This clonotype was observed many times. The CDR3 sequence: CASSEVESVKYEQYF. CDR3 in DNA: TGTGCCAGCAGTGAAGTTGAGTCGGTCAAATACGAGCAGTACTTC. The chain uses TRBV6-1 and TRBJ2-7; D remains unclear. CDR3 length: 15 residues. The germline V gene has CDR1 MNHNS and CDR2 SASEGT. V was shortened by 1 base and J by 4 bases, with 14 bases between the two germline ends.

This clonotype was seen more than once but under ten times. V and J are TRBV7-2 and TRBJ1-2; D not resolved. Trimming removed 1 base at V and 6 bases at J, with 21 bases between. CDR3 length: 17 amino acids. Germline V CDR1 and CDR2: SGHTA, FQGNSA. The CDR3 protein is CASSLDRTSQLVDGYTF. The CDR3, as DNA: TGTGCCAGCAGCTTAGACCGGACCTCCCAGCTGGTCGATGGCTACACCTTC.

In its sample, this clonotype was seen many times. The chain uses TRBV28 and TRBJ2-7; weak D call: TRBD1 (6 bases). Germline V gene data show CDR1 as MDHEN and CDR2 as SYDVKM. The CDR3 contains 16 residues. V shed 5 bases and J shed 2 bases, with 19 bases lying between them. In DNA form, the CDR3 reads TGTGCCAGCAGTGCTCGCCACCGGGACAACGCCTACGAGCAGTACTTC. It is translated as CASSARHRDNAYEQYF.

This clonotype was observed at least ten times. V usage is TRBV18 and J usage is TRBJ2-7, with D possibly being TRBD1 (5 bases). Per germline, CDR1 KGHSH and CDR2 LQKENI. The ends were cut back, 8 bases at V and 3 bases at J, with 17 bases in the middle. This CDR3 contains 14 residues. The CDR3 nucleotides are TGTGCCAGCACTAAAGGGGTACAGAACTACGAGCAGTACTTC. This encodes CASTKGVQNYEQYF.

This clonotype was seen a handful of times. The V and J genes are TRBV28 and TRBJ2-3; D tentatively reads TRBD1 or TRBD2 (5 bases each). Germline V CDR1 and CDR2: MDHEN, SYDVKM. The CDR3 contains 14 residues. V lost 8 bases and J lost 0, with 12 bases in between. CDR3 DNA: TGTGCCAGCGGGGACCAGATGAGCACAGATACGCAGTATTTT. It encodes CASGDQMSTDTQYF. Full variable domain (missing parts from reference TRBV28 and TRBJ2-3): DVKVTQSSRYLVKRTGEKVFLECVQDMDHENMFWYRQDPGLGLRLIYFSYDVKMKEKGDIPEGYSVSREKKERFSLILESASTNQTSMYLCASGDQMSTDTQYFGPGTRLTVL.

This chain connects TRBV7-9 to TRBJ1-1; D is uncertain. Trimming shortened V by 6 bases and J by 4 bases, and 18 bases separated the two germline ends. Germline loops: CDR1 SEHNR, CDR2 FQNEAQ (reference sequence). The CDR3 runs to 15 residues. Written as DNA, the CDR3 is TGTGCCAGCAGTAGGACTATTACTGCGGGCACTGAAGCTTTCTTT. This codes for CASSRTITAGTEAFF.

The V and J genes are TRBV7-9 and TRBJ1-1, with 7 bases lining up with TRBD1. V lost 0 bases to trimming and J lost 3 bases; unmatched junction nucleotides: 4. The CDR3 length is 15 residues. Looked up from germline, CDR1 is SEHNR and CDR2 is FQNEAQ (reference sequence). CDR3 region: CASSLADRVYTEAFF. The CDR3 DNA reads as TGTGCCAGCAGCTTAGCTGACAGGGTATACACTGAAGCTTTCTTT. Using reference TRBV7-9 and TRBJ1-1 for the parts outside the CDR3, the full variable domain is DTGVSQNPRHKITKRGQNVTFRCDPISEHNRLYWYRQTLGQGPEFLTYFQNEAQLEKSRLLSDRFSAERPKGSFSTLEIQRTEQGDSAMYLCASSLADRVYTEAFFGQGTRLTVV.

This clonotype appeared a few times. The chain links TRBV28 to TRBJ1-2, with D unresolved. Looked up from germline, CDR1 is MDHEN and CDR2 is SYDVKM. The CDR3 is 13 amino acids. The V end lost 10 bases, the J end lost 5 bases, and 17 bases lay between the germline ends. Written as DNA, the CDR3 is TGTGCCACCCCGATGAGAGGCGGATATGGCTACACCTTC. This gives the protein CATPMRGGYGYTF.

This clonotype came up a few times. J is TRBJ1-6 and V is TRBV3-1; D is possibly TRBD1 (6 bases). This CDR3 is 16 amino acids long. Trimming took 3 bases from V and 7 from J, leaving 16 bases between them. CDR1 and CDR2 from the germline V gene are LGHDT and YNNKEL (reference sequence). CDR3: CASSHLPRGRNSPLHF. As DNA, the CDR3 is TGTGCCAGCAGCCATCTCCCCAGGGGAAGGAATTCACCCCTCCACTTT.

This clonotype was recorded many times. The V and J genes are TRBV20-1 and TRBJ2-1; a possible D gene is TRBD2 (8 bases). The CDR3 contains 14 residues. Trimming shortened V by 7 bases and J by 10 bases, and 23 bases separated the two germline ends. Germline CDR1 is DFQATT and CDR2 is SNEGSKA (reference sequence). The CDR3 nucleotides read TGCAGTGTAGCGGGACAGACTTGGCAATGGGAGCAGTTCTTC. Translated: CSVAGQTWQWEQFF.

The chain employs TRBV25-1 and TRBJ1-1; D might be TRBD1 (5 bases). The CDR3 loop spans 13 amino acids. Germline V CDR1 and CDR2: MGHDK, SYGVNS. Deletions cut 4 bases from V and 6 bases from J, with 12 bases between. The CDR3 sequence: CASSGWGVAEAFF. DNA for the CDR3: TGTGCCAGCAGTGGATGGGGCGTCGCTGAAGCTTTCTTT.

This clonotype was seen more than once but under ten times. The chain combines TRBV6-2 or TRBV6-3 with TRBJ2-7, with TRBD1 matching over 12 bases. This CDR3 contains 15 residues. The junction had 8 bases not matched to a gene; V was cut back by 6 bases and J by 5 bases. Germline CDR1 reads MNHEY; CDR2 reads SVGEGT. The CDR3 reads CASRPRDRGPHEQYF. The CDR3 DNA reads as TGTGCCAGCAGACCTCGGGACAGGGGGCCACACGAGCAGTACTTC.

The chain links TRBV12-3 or TRBV12-4 to TRBJ2-2; D is possibly TRBD2 (5 bases). Trimming removed 3 bases from V and 6 bases from J, with 11 bases in between. The CDR3 loop spans 14 amino acids. CDR3 nucleotide sequence: TGTGCCAGCAGTTTCAAGGGAGAGGCCGGGGAGCTGTTTTTT. It specifies CASSFKGEAGELFF.

The CDR3 protein is CASSLGGTSSSYNEQFF. CDR3 DNA: TGTGCCAGCAGCTTGGGGGGGACTAGCAGTTCCTACAATGAGCAGTTCTTC. This chain connects TRBV5-4 to TRBJ2-1; 9 bases are a match to TRBD2. Per germline, CDR1 SGHNT and CDR2 YYREEE (reference sequence). The CDR3 has 17 residues. The J segment lost 1 base and the V segment lost 0 bases, leaving 5 bases of the junction unmatched.